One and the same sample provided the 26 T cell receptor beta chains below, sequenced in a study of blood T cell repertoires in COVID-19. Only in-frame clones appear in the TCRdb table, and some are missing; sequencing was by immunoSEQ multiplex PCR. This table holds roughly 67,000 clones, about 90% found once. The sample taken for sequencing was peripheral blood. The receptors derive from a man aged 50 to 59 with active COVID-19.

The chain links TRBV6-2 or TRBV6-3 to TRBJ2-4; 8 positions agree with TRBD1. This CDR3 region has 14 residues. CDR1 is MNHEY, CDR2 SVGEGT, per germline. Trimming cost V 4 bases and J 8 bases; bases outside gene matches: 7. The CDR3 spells CASSLNRGADIQYF. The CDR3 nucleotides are TGTGCCAGCAGTTTAAACAGGGGGGCGGACATTCAGTACTTC.

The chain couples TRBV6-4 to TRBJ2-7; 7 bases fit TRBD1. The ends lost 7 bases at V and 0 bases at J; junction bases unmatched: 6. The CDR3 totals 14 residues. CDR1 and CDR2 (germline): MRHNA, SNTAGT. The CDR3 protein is CASILTGLSYEQYF. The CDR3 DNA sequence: TGTGCCAGCATCCTGACAGGGCTCTCCTACGAGCAGTACTTC.

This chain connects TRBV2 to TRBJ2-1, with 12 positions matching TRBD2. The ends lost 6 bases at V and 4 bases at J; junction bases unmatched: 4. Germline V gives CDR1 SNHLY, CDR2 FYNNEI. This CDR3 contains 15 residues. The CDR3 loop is CASRVTSGSYNEQFF. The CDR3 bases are TGTGCCAGCAGGGTGACTAGCGGGAGTTACAATGAGCAGTTCTTC.

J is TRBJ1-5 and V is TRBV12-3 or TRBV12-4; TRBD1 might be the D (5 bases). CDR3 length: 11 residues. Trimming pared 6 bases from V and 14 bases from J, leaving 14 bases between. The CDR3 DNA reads TGTGCCAGCAGCATCGGAGGGGATGAGCATTTT. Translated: CASSIGGDEHF.

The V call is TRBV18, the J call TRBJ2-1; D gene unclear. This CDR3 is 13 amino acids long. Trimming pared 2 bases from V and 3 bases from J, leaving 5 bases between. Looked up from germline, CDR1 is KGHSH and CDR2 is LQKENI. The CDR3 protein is CASSPLYYNEQFF. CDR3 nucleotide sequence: TGTGCCAGCTCACCATTATACTACAATGAGCAGTTCTTC.

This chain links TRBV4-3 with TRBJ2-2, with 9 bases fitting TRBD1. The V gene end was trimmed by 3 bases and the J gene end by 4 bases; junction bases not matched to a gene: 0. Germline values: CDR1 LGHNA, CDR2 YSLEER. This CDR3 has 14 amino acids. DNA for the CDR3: TGCGCCAGCAGCCAGACAGGGGGCACCGGGGAGCTGTTTTTT. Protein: CASSQTGGTGELFF.

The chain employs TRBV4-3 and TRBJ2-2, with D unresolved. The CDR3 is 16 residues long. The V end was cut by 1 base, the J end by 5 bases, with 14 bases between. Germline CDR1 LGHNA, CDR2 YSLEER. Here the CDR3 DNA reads TGCGCCAGCAGCCAAGCTGCGTTCTCGGTTACCGGGGAGCTGTTTTTT. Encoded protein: CASSQAAFSVTGELFF.

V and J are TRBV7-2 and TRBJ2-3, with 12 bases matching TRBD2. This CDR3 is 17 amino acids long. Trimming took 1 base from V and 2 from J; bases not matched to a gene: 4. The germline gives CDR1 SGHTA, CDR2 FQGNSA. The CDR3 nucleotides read TGTGCCAGCAGCTTAGTGCGACTAGCGGGGGCCACAGATACGCAGTATTTT. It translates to CASSLVRLAGATDTQYF.

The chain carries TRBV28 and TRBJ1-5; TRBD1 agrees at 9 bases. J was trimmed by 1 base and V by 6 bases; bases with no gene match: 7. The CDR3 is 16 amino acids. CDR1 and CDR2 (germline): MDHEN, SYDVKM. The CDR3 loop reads CASRYGTGSSNQPQHF. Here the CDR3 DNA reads TGTGCCAGCAGATACGGGACAGGGTCAAGCAATCAGCCCCAGCATTTT. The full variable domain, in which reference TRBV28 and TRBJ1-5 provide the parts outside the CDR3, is DVKVTQSSRYLVKRTGEKVFLECVQDMDHENMFWYRQDPGLGLRLIYFSYDVKMKEKGDIPEGYSVSREKKERFSLILESASTNQTSMYLCASRYGTGSSNQPQHFGDGTRLSIL.

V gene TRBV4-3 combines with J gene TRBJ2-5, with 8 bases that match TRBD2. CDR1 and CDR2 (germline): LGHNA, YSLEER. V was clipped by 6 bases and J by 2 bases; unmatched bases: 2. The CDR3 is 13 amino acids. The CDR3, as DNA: TGCGCCAGCAGTAGCGGGGTTCAAGAGACCCAGTACTTC. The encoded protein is CASSSGVQETQYF.

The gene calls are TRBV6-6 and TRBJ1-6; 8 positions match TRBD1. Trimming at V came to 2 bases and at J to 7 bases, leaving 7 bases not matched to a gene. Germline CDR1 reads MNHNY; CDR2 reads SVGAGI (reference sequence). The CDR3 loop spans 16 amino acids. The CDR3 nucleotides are TGTGCCAGCAGTTACCCCGACAGGGGCGTCAATTCACCCCTCCACTTT. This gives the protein CASSYPDRGVNSPLHF.

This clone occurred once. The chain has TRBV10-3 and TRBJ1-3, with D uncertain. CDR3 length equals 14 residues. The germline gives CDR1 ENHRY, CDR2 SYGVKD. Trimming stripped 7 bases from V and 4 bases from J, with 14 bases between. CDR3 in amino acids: CAIMAGSLGNTIYF. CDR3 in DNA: TGTGCCATCATGGCGGGGAGCCTCGGAAACACCATATATTTT.

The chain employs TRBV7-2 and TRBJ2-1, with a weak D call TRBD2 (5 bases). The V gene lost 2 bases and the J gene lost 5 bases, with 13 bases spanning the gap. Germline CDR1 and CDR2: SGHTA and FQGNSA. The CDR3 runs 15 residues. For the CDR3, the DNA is TGTGCCAGCAGCTTATCGGTGGGAGCCCACAATGAGCAGTTCTTC. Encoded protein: CASSLSVGAHNEQFF.

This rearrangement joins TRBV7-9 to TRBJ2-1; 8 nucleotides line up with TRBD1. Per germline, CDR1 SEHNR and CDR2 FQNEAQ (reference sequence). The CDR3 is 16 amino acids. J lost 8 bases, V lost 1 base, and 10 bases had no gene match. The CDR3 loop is CASSLVGTGLTHEQFF. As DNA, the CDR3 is TGTGCCAGCAGCTTAGTAGGGACAGGACTTACGCATGAGCAGTTCTTC.

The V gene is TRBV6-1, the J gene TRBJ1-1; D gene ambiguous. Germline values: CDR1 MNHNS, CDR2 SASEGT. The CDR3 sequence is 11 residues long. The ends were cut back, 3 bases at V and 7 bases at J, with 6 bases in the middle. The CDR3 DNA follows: TGTGCCAGCAGTGAGGGAGGTGAAGCTTTCTTT. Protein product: CASSEGGEAFF.

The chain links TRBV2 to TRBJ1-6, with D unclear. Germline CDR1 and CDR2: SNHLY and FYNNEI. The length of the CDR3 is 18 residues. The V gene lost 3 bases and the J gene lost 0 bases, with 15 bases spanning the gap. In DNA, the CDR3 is TGTGCCAGCAGTGAGAGGGCATCGAGGGTCTCCTATAATTCACCCCTCCACTTT. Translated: CASSERASRVSYNSPLHF.

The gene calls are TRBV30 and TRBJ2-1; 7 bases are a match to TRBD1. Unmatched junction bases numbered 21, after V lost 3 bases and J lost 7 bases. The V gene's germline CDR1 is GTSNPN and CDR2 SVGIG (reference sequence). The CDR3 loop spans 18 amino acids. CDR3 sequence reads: CAWSRTSWGRGLLNEQFF. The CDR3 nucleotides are TGTGCCTGGAGCCGCACTTCCTGGGGCAGGGGGTTGTTGAATGAGCAGTTCTTC. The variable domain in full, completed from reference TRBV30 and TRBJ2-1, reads SQTIHQWPATLVQPVGSPLSLECTVEGTSNPNLYWYRQAAGRGLQLLFYSVGIGQISSEVPQNLSASRPQDRQFILSSKKLLLSDSGFYLCAWSRTSWGRGLLNEQFFGPGTRLTVL.

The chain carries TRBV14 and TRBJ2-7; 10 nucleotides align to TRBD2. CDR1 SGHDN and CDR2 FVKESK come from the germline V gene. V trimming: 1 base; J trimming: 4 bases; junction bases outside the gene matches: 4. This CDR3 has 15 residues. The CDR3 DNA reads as TGTGCCAGCAGCCAAGTAGGTAGCGGGAGGTACGAGCAGTACTTC. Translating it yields CASSQVGSGRYEQYF.

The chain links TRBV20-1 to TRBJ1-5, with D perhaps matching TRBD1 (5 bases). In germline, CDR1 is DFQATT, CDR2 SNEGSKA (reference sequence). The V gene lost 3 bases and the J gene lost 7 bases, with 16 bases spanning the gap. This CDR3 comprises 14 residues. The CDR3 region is CSASGWQGRQPQHF. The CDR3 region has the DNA TGCAGTGCTAGTGGGTGGCAGGGAAGGCAGCCCCAGCATTTT.

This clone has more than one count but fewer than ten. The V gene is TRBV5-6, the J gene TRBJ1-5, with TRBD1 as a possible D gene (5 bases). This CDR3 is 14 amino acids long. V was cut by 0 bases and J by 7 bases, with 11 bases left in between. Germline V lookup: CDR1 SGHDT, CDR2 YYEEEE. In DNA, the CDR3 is TGTGCCAGCAGCTTGGGCAGGGTAGGCCAGCCCCAGCATTTT. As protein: CASSLGRVGQPQHF.

CDR3 in amino acids: CASSLGLPNTGELFF. The CDR3 DNA reads TGTGCCAGCAGCTTAGGCCTACCGAACACCGGGGAGCTGTTTTTT. V and J are TRBV11-3 and TRBJ2-2; no reliable D call. Germline-derived CDR1 and CDR2 are SGHNT and YENEEA. V lost 1 base, J lost 0 bases, and 6 bases lay in between. CDR3 length: 15 residues. The full variable domain, completed using reference TRBV11-3 and TRBJ2-2, is EAGVVQSPRYKIIEKKQPVAFWCNPISGHNTLYWYLQNLGQGPELLIRYENEEAVDDSQLPKDRFSAERLKGVDSTLKIQPAELGDSAVYLCASSLGLPNTGELFFGEGSRLTVL.

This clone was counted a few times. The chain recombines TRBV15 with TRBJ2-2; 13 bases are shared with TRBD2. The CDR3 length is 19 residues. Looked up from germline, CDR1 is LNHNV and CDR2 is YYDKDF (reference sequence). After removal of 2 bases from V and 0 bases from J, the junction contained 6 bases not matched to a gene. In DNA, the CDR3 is TGTGCCACCAGCAGAAACTACGGACTAGCGGGGGCGAACACCGGGGAGCTGTTTTTT. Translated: CATSRNYGLAGANTGELFF.

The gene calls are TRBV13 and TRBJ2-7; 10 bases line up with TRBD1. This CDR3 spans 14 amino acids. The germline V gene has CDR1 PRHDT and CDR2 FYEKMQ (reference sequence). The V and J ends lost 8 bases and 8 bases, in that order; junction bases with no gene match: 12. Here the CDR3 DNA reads TGTGCCAGCGCCCTGGGGACAGGGGCTACGAAGCAGTACTTC. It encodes CASALGTGATKQYF.

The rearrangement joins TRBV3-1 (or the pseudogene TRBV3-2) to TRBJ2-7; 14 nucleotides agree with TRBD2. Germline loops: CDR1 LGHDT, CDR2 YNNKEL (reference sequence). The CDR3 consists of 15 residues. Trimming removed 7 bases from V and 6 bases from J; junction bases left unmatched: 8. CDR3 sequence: CASTRGTSGSVEQYF. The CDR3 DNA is TGTGCCAGCACCCGGGGGACTAGCGGGAGCGTCGAGCAGTACTTC.

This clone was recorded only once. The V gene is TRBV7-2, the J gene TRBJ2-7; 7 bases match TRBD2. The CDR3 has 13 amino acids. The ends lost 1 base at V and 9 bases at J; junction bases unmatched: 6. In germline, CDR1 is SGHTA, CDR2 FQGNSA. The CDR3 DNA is TGTGCCAGCAGCTTAGAGCGGGAACGCGGGCAGTACTTC. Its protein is CASSLERERGQYF.

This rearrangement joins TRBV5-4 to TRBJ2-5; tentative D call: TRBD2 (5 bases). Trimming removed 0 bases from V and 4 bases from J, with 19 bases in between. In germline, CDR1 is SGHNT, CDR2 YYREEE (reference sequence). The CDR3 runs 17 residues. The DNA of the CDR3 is TGTGCCAGCAGCTTGGGGACTTGGGTAGGTGGAGGAGAGACCCAGTACTTC. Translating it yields CASSLGTWVGGGETQYF.